One sample yielded the 14 T cell receptor beta chains listed below, sequenced in a study of blood T cell repertoires in COVID-19. The protocol was immunoSEQ multiplex PCR, while the TCRdb copy is restricted to in-frame clones and leaves out a portion. The table records about 220,000 clones, 82% of them present only once. The sample consisted of peripheral blood. These receptors came from an older woman with acute or convalescent COVID-19.

This clone was seen once. The genes are TRBV4-3 and TRBJ1-6; no reliable D call. Germline V gene lookup returns CDR1 LGHNA and CDR2 YSLEER. The CDR3 length is 15 residues. The V and J ends lost 1 base and 4 bases respectively, with 8 bases between them. This CDR3 reads CASSQVREYNSPLHF. For the CDR3, the DNA is TGCGCCAGCAGCCAAGTACGGGAGTATAATTCACCCCTCCACTTT.

The V call is TRBV6-6, the J call TRBJ1-5; 8 bases fit TRBD1. Germline V gene data show CDR1 as MNHNY and CDR2 as SVGAGI (reference sequence). Trimming took 5 bases from V and 8 from J; bases not matched to a gene: 11. The CDR3 consists of 15 residues. CDR3 protein: CASSIPQGAGEPQHF. The CDR3 coding sequence is TGTGCCAGCAGTATCCCCCAGGGGGCGGGTGAGCCCCAGCATTTT.

The chain links TRBV6-2 or TRBV6-3 to TRBJ2-7, with D uncertain. The CDR3 has 11 residues. CDR1 is MNHEY and CDR2 is SVGEGT in the germline V gene. V lost 4 bases and J 6 bases, leaving 7 bases between the germline ends. CDR3 sequence (DNA): TGTGCCAGCAGTTCCCCCGTCGAGCAGTACTTC. Translating it yields CASSSPVEQYF.

The gene calls are TRBV7-9 and TRBJ1-3, with a weak D call TRBD1 (6 bases). Germline CDR1 and CDR2: SEHNR and FQNEAQ (reference sequence). This CDR3 comprises 15 residues. Trimming removed 3 bases from V and 0 bases from J, with 9 bases in between. Here the CDR3 reads CASSLAGDSGNTIYF. CDR3 DNA sequence: TGTGCCAGCAGCTTGGCAGGGGACTCTGGAAACACCATATATTTT.

This rearrangement joins TRBV11-2 to TRBJ1-2; D is possibly TRBD1 (6 bases). Trimming pared 2 bases from V and 6 bases from J, leaving 10 bases between. Germline CDR1 SGHAT, CDR2 FQNNGV. This CDR3 comprises 13 residues. The CDR3 nucleotides read TGTGCCAGCAGCTTACAGGGGCGGGATGGCTACACCTTC. Its protein product is CASSLQGRDGYTF.

The chain recombines TRBV29-1 with TRBJ2-4; the D gene is possibly TRBD2 (5 bases). With 4 bases removed from V and 6 bases from J, the gap between germline ends came to 19 bases. The V gene's germline CDR1 is SQVTM and CDR2 ANQGSEA. This CDR3 spans 15 amino acids. As DNA, the CDR3 is TGCAGCGTTGTTTATCCCCCGGCGGCGGGAAACATTCAGTACTTC. This codes for CSVVYPPAAGNIQYF. The full variable domain, with the rest looked up from reference TRBV29-1 and TRBJ2-4, is SAVISQKPSRDICQRGTSLTIQCQVDSQVTMMFWYRQQPGQSLTLIATANQGSEATYESGFVIDKFPISRPNLTFSTLTVSNMSPEDSSIYLCSVVYPPAAGNIQYFGAGTRLSVL.

The chain uses TRBV4-2 and TRBJ1-5, with 10 nucleotides matching TRBD1. Per the germline V gene, CDR1 is LGHNA and CDR2 is YNFKEQ. V lost 0 bases and J lost 2; bases outside the gene matches: 1. The CDR3 consists of 16 residues. CDR3 bases: TGTGCCAGCAGCCAAGAAGGACAGGGGGGCAATCAGCCCCAGCATTTT. Amino acid sequence: CASSQEGQGGNQPQHF.

The chain couples TRBV7-2 to TRBJ1-4; D may be TRBD1 (6 bases). CDR3 length: 15 amino acids. CDR1 is SGHTA, CDR2 FQGNSA, per germline. V dropped 5 bases and J dropped 7 bases, with 17 bases sitting between them. The CDR3 spells CASSLTGTKGEKLFF. The CDR3 DNA sequence: TGTGCCAGCAGCCTCACAGGGACGAAAGGTGAAAAACTGTTTTTT.

CDR3 protein: CASSSGGRGMTQHF. For the CDR3, the DNA is TGTGCCAGCAGTTCGGGGGGCAGGGGAATGACCCAGCATTTT. The chain has TRBV6-5 and TRBJ1-5; tentatively, D is TRBD1 (6 bases). There are 14 residues in the CDR3. Germline CDR1 and CDR2: MNHEY and SVGAGI. Trimming removed 4 bases from V and 11 bases from J, with 18 bases in between.

The V and J genes are TRBV5-5 and TRBJ1-3, with a weak D call TRBD1 (5 bases). CDR1 is SGHKS, CDR2 YYEKEE, per germline (reference sequence). Trimming stripped 0 bases from V and 0 bases from J, with 16 bases between. The CDR3 runs 18 residues. CDR3 residues: CASSLALSQGLSGNTIYF. The CDR3 bases are TGTGCCAGCAGCTTGGCACTTAGTCAGGGCCTCTCTGGAAACACCATATATTTT.

The genes are TRBV27 and TRBJ2-2, with a tentative D call TRBD1 (5 bases). V dropped 5 bases and J dropped 5 bases, with 12 bases sitting between them. CDR3 length: 14 amino acids. Germline lookup yields CDR1 MNHEY and CDR2 SMNVEV (reference sequence). CDR3 sequence (DNA): TGTGCCAGCAGTAGACAGCATCGTACCGGGGAGCTGTTTTTT. Translating it yields CASSRQHRTGELFF.

V and J are TRBV6-5 and TRBJ1-2; 9 positions match TRBD1. Trimming removed 0 bases from V and 4 bases from J; junction bases left unmatched: 6. CDR3 length equals 16 residues. Per the germline V gene, CDR1 is MNHEY and CDR2 is SVGAGI. The CDR3 is CASSYSGTGKGYGYTF. The CDR3 nucleotides read TGTGCCAGCAGTTACTCAGGGACAGGGAAAGGCTATGGCTACACCTTC.

The count of this clone is one. The rearrangement links TRBV7-2 to TRBJ1-1; 8 nucleotides agree with TRBD1. Unmatched junction bases numbered 10, after V lost 3 bases and J lost 4 bases. The V gene's germline CDR1 is SGHTA and CDR2 FQGNSA. The CDR3 runs 16 residues. The CDR3 loop reads CASSFAGPGGGTEAFF. The DNA of the CDR3 is TGTGCCAGCAGCTTTGCGGGTCCAGGGGGCGGCACTGAAGCTTTCTTT.

This chain links TRBV30 with TRBJ1-5; weak D call: TRBD1 (5 bases). CDR1 and CDR2 from the germline V gene are GTSNPN and SVGIG (reference sequence). The CDR3 runs to 13 residues. Trimming cost V 1 base and J 5 bases, with 9 bases left between them. The DNA of the CDR3 is TGTGCCTGGAGTGGGAGGGGTTATCAGCCCCAGCATTTT. Translated: CAWSGRGYQPQHF.